What follows is one T cell receptor beta chain and its context. The record originates from a study of blood T cell repertoires in COVID-19. Study-wide context: Collection of acute and convalescent COVID-19 samples took place in the United States, Italy and Spain. Sample material is recorded as cDNA or gDNA derived from T cells, B-cell-depleted T cells, or PBMCs.

TCRdb keeps only in-frame clones here, not all; method: immunoSEQ multiplex PCR. Found here are under 150,000 clones, around four fifths of them singletons; the top ten hold about 18%. This study enrolled people aged about 18 to 100 from about two dozen US geographic areas. Cohort allocation depended upon clinical history that participants reported. CDR3 size: 14 residues. Per germline, CDR1 SEHNR and CDR2 FQNEAQ (reference sequence). The V end lost 2 bases, the J end lost 3 bases, and 10 bases lay between the germline ends. This chain joins TRBV7-9 and TRBJ1-1; unclear D gene. This TCR was sampled from a young man who had recovered from COVID-19. Specimen: PBMCs or T cells enriched from blood (not recorded which). For the CDR3, the DNA is TGTGCCAGCAGCTTACCGAATACGGACACTGAAGCTTTCTTT. It is translated as CASSLPNTDTEAFF.